The following is a T cell receptor (beta chain) sequence with its context. Its antigen is not yet known. The sample holds no much larger clone one base away, and base qualities are not on file. Other DNA sequences in the sample encode the same CDR3. There are 11 amino acids in the CDR3, from cysteine to phenylalanine inclusive. The only DNA kept is the CDR3, 33 bases in frame from the first base. According to the germline V gene, CDR1 reads MNHEY and CDR2 reads SVGAGI. V and J lose 5 bases and 5 bases, and a span of 6 bases separates them. The cohort was made up of 666 healthy bone marrow donors. Cohort members were all nominally healthy when sampled, although unrecorded immune exposures were likely present. The donor was CMV seropositive and was included in the group of 250 to 300 seropositive cohort members. Every donor gave a peripheral blood sample, and the peripheral blood mononuclear cells from that sample were used for TCR beta sequencing. Genomic DNA extraction from the blood cell samples was performed with the Qiagen DNeasy Blood Extraction Kit.

Libraries were made using the immunoSEQ multiplex PCR assay. The multiplex PCR relied on a mix of 60 forward primers for TCR Vbeta segments and 13 reverse primers for TCR Jbeta segments. The CDR3 region of rearranged TCR beta genes was amplified from genomic DNA by a multiplex PCR assay. On the Illumina HiSeq System, the amplified TCR beta libraries were sequenced as 87-base-pair reads. On the authors' methods: A later analysis counted about 80 million unique TCR beta chains across the 690 or so repertoires, and roughly 9.9 million of these chains were shared by at least two donors. A nearest-neighbor algorithm error-corrected the raw reads and collapsed the reads into unique sequences, merging closely related sequences to remove PCR and sequencing errors. V, D and J gene segments were assigned by aligning CDR3 sequences to IMGT reference sequences. For a sequence to be retained, at least a six-nucleotide match to both a V gene segment and a J gene segment was required. A rearrangement was called productive if the CDR3 had no stop codons and remained in frame with V and J, and every other rearrangement was called non-productive. CDR3 was defined by IMGT convention, running from the second conserved V-encoded cysteine to the conserved J-encoded phenylalanine. The earlier analysis of about 500 of the donors excluded sequences that lacked an unambiguous match to a single V gene segment. In an earlier analysis of around 590 of the donors, a V segment was called functional when productive rearrangements were above 56.7%, and segregating when the standard deviation between donors exceeded 5%. To diagnose cytomegalovirus status from the catalog of TCR beta chain sequences, a statistical classification framework was built. In a later analysis, TCR nucleotide sequences were compared against IMGT/GENE-DB human TR gene sequences so that V and J genes could be assigned. The TCRdist pipeline was used in a later analysis to assign CDR3 sequences and most-parsimonious VDJ recombination scenarios. A later analysis defined each TCR beta chain by its CDR3 amino acid sequence plus V-gene family, and excluded reads lacking a unique V-gene family. To address suspected cross-contamination and a sequencing artifact, a later analysis removed 550 to 750 highly shared, low-generation-probability nucleotide sequences. For each public chain, a later analysis derived a clonal expansion index from normalized ranks of inferred template counts within each repertoire. Generation probabilities in a later analysis came from a VDJ recombination model fitted to out-of-frame rearrangements, and those results were checked against IGoR. In a later analysis, TCR-TCR, TCR-HLA and TCR-CMV co-occurrence was scored with hypergeometric tests, and a repertoire-size bias correction was applied to TCR pairs. In a later analysis, false discovery rates were estimated by permuting HLA or CMV assignments 20 times. A later analysis grouped co-occurring TCRs with DBSCAN, adding TCRdist sequence similarity when clustering within HLA-allele-positive subsets. Repertoires with fewer than 30,000 or more than 120,000 public chains, plus five repertoires with anomalous nucleotide sharing, were excluded from co-occurrence clustering. TCRdb stores this immuneACCESS table with in-frame sequences only. Part of the clones is absent; in the studies checked, under half of the shortfall reflects unresolved V genes, and no reason is known for the rest. V, J and clone size reflect that table, while D and trimming were determined from the DNA. The sample table contains about 150,000 clones; only one count was recorded for 77% of them. The ten largest make up approximately 1.3% of the sample.

This sample is part of a study of cytomegalovirus exposure and HLA in healthy donors listed by TCRdb under 2017. Study-wide context: In an earlier analysis of fewer than 750 of the donors, 276 Gb of sequence data and 120 million or so unique TCR beta sequences from about 179 million T cells were reported. An early release that covered about 600 HLA-typed donors contained about 300 gigabases of sequencing data and around 80 million unique TCR sequences. Of the approximately 370 genotyped donors, roughly 76% were placed in the genetic ancestry cluster associated with self-reported Caucasian donors. The study was designed to test whether signatures of past pathogen exposure could be identified by cataloging public T cell receptors. The study profiled the T cell repertoires of around 700 subjects by immunosequencing and related them to cytomegalovirus serostatus. Besides the first cohort of roughly 660 subjects, a separate validation cohort made up of over 100 different subjects was used. To predict cytomegalovirus infection status, the study brought together high-throughput TCR immunosequencing, statistical association of individual TCRs with disease status, and machine learning. A later analysis re-analyzed previously published TCR beta repertoires from about 600 donors and added high-resolution HLA genotyping to study TCR occurrence patterns. In the later analysis, no new phenotypic data were used to find candidate immune exposures; instead, reliance was placed on TCR beta sequences and their occurrence across donors. To decide whether each TCR beta V gene segment behaved as functional or pseudogenic, an earlier analysis of some 600 of the donors relied on high-throughput TCR beta sequencing. Alongside the repertoire data, information on donor age, sex, ethnicity and CMV serostatus was compiled. In a later genetic analysis, genome-wide SNP genotypes for about three fifths of the roughly 670 donors were used, and that subset was treated as a discovery cohort. Every discovery cohort repertoire had been produced on one sequencing platform. HLA typing covered class I and class II loci at four-digit resolution. Typing coverage varied by locus: about 629-630 donors for A, B, C, DRB1 and DQB1; 522 for DQA1; 600 to 610 for DPA1; around 490 for DPB1. Roughly five DR-DQ haplotypes were handled as single units for association and clustering because linkage in the cohort was strong. Across approximately 420 genotyped donors of the cohort, an average of about 220,000 unique TCR beta nucleotide sequences per donor were sequenced, and 15% to 20% of those sequences were non-productive.

Points the paper makes about the study in general: It was suggested by the authors that the approach could potentially be generalized to other disease states and immunological phenotypes. The presence/absence analyses assumed that sequencing depth was roughly uniform across donors, and that assumption may not be true. An association between a missense DCLRE1C variant and V-gene and J-gene trimming of TCR beta chains was found in a later genetic analysis and replicated in an independent cohort. Because HLA typing was unavailable for some donors at each locus, only the typed subset was used in association tests. Some IMGT-functional V segments, including TRBV6-2 and TRBV6-3, could not be told apart with the 87-base-pair reads, so those segments were excluded. In a later genetic analysis, fewer N-insertions in productive TCRs were reported among donors in an Asian-associated ancestry cluster than the roughly 700-donor mean. At a false discovery rate of 0.05, a later analysis linked around 15,000 TCR beta sequences to specific HLA alleles. A later analysis found that TCR association rates varied across HLA loci, with DRB1 alleles showing the most associated TCRs and HLA-C alleles the fewest. Most CMV-associated TCR beta chains appeared to be HLA-restricted in a later analysis, and the HLA associations seemed to be driven largely by CMV exposure. The sequencing pipeline was judged likely to have produced a cluster of highly shared sequence variants as a technical artifact. In vitro tests confirmed that three of the cytomegalovirus-associated TCR beta chains recognize cytomegalovirus antigens. A further reported finding was that TCR beta sequences accurately predicted the HLA-A and HLA-B alleles for most subjects in the first cohort. Because counts were too low, roughly 17 rarely observed V segments, including chromosome 9 orphons, were left out of the earlier analysis of a few hundred of the donors. Broadly in line with IMGT annotations, most TCR beta V segments showed up in productive rearrangements about 87% or about 30% of the time in an earlier analysis of about 500 of the donors. Assigning TCR associations to individual alleles was difficult when HLA alleles, especially DR and DQ, strongly co-occurred. In a later analysis, several top co-occurrence clusters were reported to appear linked to parvovirus B19, influenza, CMV and Epstein-Barr virus. Across donors, most TCR sequences were observed very rarely, whereas some public TCRs were present in many individuals. The cohort was sequenced for TCR beta chains only, and without alpha or paired-chain data the features that could be detected were limited. The study listed over 150 TCR beta chains as associated with cytomegalovirus. Correlated functional status among segregating V segments might be attributable to linkage disequilibrium, but an unknown experimental factor could not be ruled out. The only immune exposure information available for the cohort was CMV serostatus. Cytomegalovirus status was reported to be diagnosed by the classifier with high specificity and sensitivity in both the original and validation cohorts. Compared with equally common non-associated chains, HLA-associated TCR beta chains in a later analysis were more clonally expanded and had lower generation probabilities.

The sequence was obtained from a woman aged 25 to 39 in good health and CMV-seropositive. The material sequenced was PBMCs. The chain was built from TRBV6-5 and TRBJ2-5; the D gene lacks a confident call. The CDR3 protein is CASSTEETQYF. The nucleotide sequence reads as follows: TGTGCCAGCAGTACTGAGGAGACCCAGTACTTC.